Listed below are T cell receptor beta chains from one sample, sequenced in a study of T cells in Graves' hyperthyroidism and ophthalmopathy. TCRdb redid the calling of the multiplex PCR reads with MiXCR, one entry per CDR3 protein. The sample lists 610,000 or so distinct CDR3 sequences; about 43% were seen once. Specimen: peripheral blood or thyroid tissue (not recorded which). These receptors were taken from a woman aged 18-29 years with Graves' hyperthyroidism. The CDR3 runs from the conserved cysteine through the conserved F or W. The D gene is left open where the match is weak. For some rows the clone size is stated as once, few or many, or as a class when expanded; others skip it.

J	D	size	V	DNA	CDR3
TRBJ2-2	-	many	TRBV7-2	TGTGCCAGCACCGATTGGGGTCCCGGGGAGCTGTTTTTT	CASTDWGPGELFF
TRBJ1-1	-	-	TRBV11-1	TGTGCCAGCAGCTCGCCGGAGGCGGGAAGGAACACTGAAGCTTTCTTT	CASSSPEAGRNTEAFF
TRBJ2-7	TRBD2	many	TRBV6-6	TGTGCCAGCGGGCTAGCGGGATCCTACGAGCAGTACTTC	CASGLAGSYEQYF
TRBJ1-2	TRBD1	many	TRBV29-1	TGCAGCGCTAGACAGGGGGGGGACTACACCTTC	CSARQGGDYTF
TRBJ1-2	-	once	TRBV7-9	TGTGCCAGCAGCTTAGGCCAGGGCGATCATACCTTC	CASSLGQGDHTF
TRBJ1-2	-	-	TRBV20-1	TGCAGTGCCAGCAGGCCGGAACAGCACTATGGCTACACCTTC	CSASRPEQHYGYTF
TRBJ2-2	TRBD1	-	TRBV29-1	TGCAGCGTCCGACAGGGGGGGGGCATGGGCGAGCTGTTTTTT	CSVRQGGGMGELFF
TRBJ1-4	TRBD1	-	TRBV6-5	TGTGCCAGCAGTTACGCGGGACAGACACCCACTAATGAAAAACTGTTTTTT	CASSYAGQTPTNEKLFF
TRBJ2-1	TRBD2	-	TRBV2	TGTGCCAGCAGTCCCGGACTAGCCGGGAATGAGCAGTTCTTC	CASSPGLAGNEQFF
TRBJ2-2	TRBD2	many	TRBV11-2	TGTGCCAGCAGCTTAGGACTAGCGGGAGGCCACAACACCGGGGAGCTGTTTTTT	CASSLGLAGGHNTGELFF
TRBJ1-4	-	-	TRBV24-1	TGTGCCACCAGCGCCGGGCCAGGGGAAGGTGAAAAACTGTTTTTT	CATSAGPGEGEKLFF
TRBJ1-1	-	few	TRBV30	TGTGCCTGGAGTTTCCCGGGTAACACTGAAGCTTTCTTT	CAWSFPGNTEAFF
TRBJ2-3	TRBD2	-	TRBV7-2	TGTGCCTGCAGCCCAGCCAGCGGGAGCGAAGATACGCAGTATTTT	CACSPASGSEDTQYF
TRBJ1-1	-	few	TRBV7-2	TGTGCCAGCAGCTTATCACAAGGGCCCCTAAAACAGAACACTGAAGCTTTCTTT	CASSLSQGPLKQNTEAFF
TRBJ1-1	-	many	TRBV7-6	TGTGCCAGCAGCCAGACTTGGGCCTTGAACACTGAAGCTTTCTTT	CASSQTWALNTEAFF
TRBJ2-5	TRBD2	many	TRBV11-2	TGTGCCAGCAGCCTCGGACTAGTTAACTCCCAAGAGACCCAGTACTTC	CASSLGLVNSQETQYF
TRBJ1-2	TRBD1	many	TRBV24-1	TGTGCCACCAGTGCCCCCGAGGGCGACAGGGGGCCATCCTATGGCTACACCTTC	CATSAPEGDRGPSYGYTF
TRBJ2-5	TRBD1	-	TRBV9	TGTGCCAGCAGCTCAGGCGGGACAGGAGCAGAGACCCAGTACTTC	CASSSGGTGAETQYF
TRBJ2-5	TRBD2	few	TRBV13	TGTGCCAGCAGCTTAAAGGCGGGAGAGGCATTTCGAGAGACCCAGTACTTC	CASSLKAGEAFRETQYF
TRBJ1-6	-	many	TRBV2	TGTGCCAGCTGGCAGGCAAACTCCTATAATTCACCCCTCCACTTT	CASWQANSYNSPLHF
TRBJ1-6	-	many	TRBV19	TGTGCCAGTAGTACCGGGGGTCATTCACCCCTCCACTTT	CASSTGGHSPLHF
TRBJ1-1	TRBD1	many	TRBV19	TGTGCCAGTAGTTGGGACAGAGAGGGCACTGAAGCTTTCTTT	CASSWDREGTEAFF
TRBJ2-5	-	many	TRBV2	TGTGCCAGCAGTGAGACAGGCGCGTACCAAGAGACCCAGTACTTC	CASSETGAYQETQYF
TRBJ2-7	TRBD2	-	TRBV2	TGTGCCAGCAGGCAAGAGACTAGCGGACCCTACGAGCAGTACTTC	CASRQETSGPYEQYF
TRBJ2-3	TRBD2	-	TRBV19	TGTGCCAGTAGTACCGCTCGGAGACTAGCGACATTCACAGATACGCAGTATTTT	CASSTARRLATFTDTQYF
TRBJ2-1	TRBD2	-	TRBV2	TGTGCCAGCAGACACAAACTAGCGGGGGTCTACAATGAGCAGCTCTTC	CASRHKLAGVYNEQLF
TRBJ2-7	TRBD2	-	TRBV11-1	TGTGCCAGCAGTCAGGGACTAGCGGGCTATAGCTCCTACGAGCAGTACTTC	CASSQGLAGYSSYEQYF
TRBJ2-7	TRBD1	many	TRBV7-9	TGTGCCACCCAAAAATCCACCGGGACAGGTCGTGGGGAGCAGTACTTC	CATQKSTGTGRGEQYF
TRBJ1-4	-	-	TRBV10-3	TGTGCCATCAGTCCCCGCCTGTCAACTAATGAAAAACTGTTTTTT	CAISPRLSTNEKLFF
TRBJ2-2	TRBD1	many	TRBV10-3	TGTGCCATCAGCGAGGGACAGGGGCGAACCGGGGAGCTGTTTTTT	CAISEGQGRTGELFF
TRBJ1-5	-	many	TRBV12-5	TGTGCTAGTGGTTTGGTGACAGGCCCCTATCAGCCCCAGCATTTT	CASGLVTGPYQPQHF
TRBJ2-7	-	-	TRBV7-7	TGTGCCAGCAGCTTAGGGGGGTACGAGCCGTACTTC	CASSLGGYEPYF
TRBJ1-3	-	-	TRBV10-3	TGTGCCATCAGTGAAAACGCAGGGGAGAACACCATATATTTT	CAISENAGENTIYF
TRBJ2-7	-	many	TRBV19	TGTGCCAGTAGTATAACTCAGGCGCATCTCTACGAGCAGTACTTC	CASSITQAHLYEQYF
TRBJ2-7	-	-	TRBV20-1	TGCAGCGCGACGGAGGGGGAGGAGTACTTC	CSATEGEEYF
TRBJ1-4	-	few	TRBV28	TGTGCCAGCAGGGAAAGTTCTTCCGCCCGGCGACTGTTTTTT	CASRESSSARRLFF
TRBJ1-1	-	many	TRBV19	TGTGCCAGTAAGGAAGGGAACACTGAAGCTTTCTTT	CASKEGNTEAFF
TRBJ1-1	-	-	TRBV12-3/TRBV12-4	TGTGCCAGTAGTTTAGGGACCCTGGGCACTGAAGCTTTCTTT	CASSLGTLGTEAFF
TRBJ2-7	TRBD2	-	TRBV20-1	TGCAGTGCTAGAGACAGCGGGAAGCTAGGGGAGCAGTACTTC	CSARDSGKLGEQYF
TRBJ2-1	-	-	TRBV2	TGTGCCAGCAGTAATGACTGGGACAATGAGCAGTTCTTC	CASSNDWDNEQFF
TRBJ1-2	-	-	TRBV7-2	TGTGCCAGCAGCCGCCAGGACCTCAACTATGGCCACACCTTC	CASSRQDLNYGHTF
TRBJ2-3	-	-	TRBV11-3	TGTGCCAGCAGCTTAGACCACAGCACAGATACGCAGTATTTT	CASSLDHSTDTQYF
TRBJ1-5	-	-	TRBV6-2/TRBV6-3	TGTGCCAGCAGTTATAGGCCGAGCAATCAGCCCCAGCATTTT	CASSYRPSNQPQHF
TRBJ1-5	-	many	TRBV5-6	TGTGCCAGCAGCTTGGCTGCAGGACAGACCAATCAGCCCCAGCATTTT	CASSLAAGQTNQPQHF
TRBJ2-2	-	many	TRBV7-2	TGTGCCAGCAGCTTAGTCGGGAGTATGACCGGGGAGCTGTTTTTT	CASSLVGSMTGELFF
TRBJ1-2	-	-	TRBV5-4	TGTGCCAGCAGCTTGGCAGGCCATTTTAGTGGCTACACCTTC	CASSLAGHFSGYTF